This T cell receptor beta chain was sequenced for a study of OX40 agonist ivuxolimab in advanced cancers. Across the whole study: The mean age was approximately 60 years, ranging from about 23 to 79, with roughly four fifths of participants male.

Patients had blood sampled at baseline and again on cycle 4 day 1 and cycle 7 day 1. Measured with immunoSEQ multiplex PCR; TCRdb has only the in-frame clones, and not every one. The repertoire holds fewer than 100,000 clones, with 84% as singletons. This clonotype originated in an adult with an advanced solid tumor such as melanoma, head and neck, liver or kidney cancer. Sequencing was performed on CD4+ or CD8+ T cells sorted from blood, taken in a trial of the OX40 agonist ivuxolimab.

Here the CDR3 reads CSVEGSSSNEKLFF. DNA for the CDR3: TGCAGCGTTGAGGGTAGTAGTTCTAATGAAAAACTGTTTTTT. V usage is TRBV29-1 and J usage is TRBJ1-4, with D unclear. Between the trimmed V and J ends, which lost 3 bases and 3 bases, there was a span of 11 bases. This CDR3 region has 14 residues. The germline V gene has CDR1 SQVTM and CDR2 ANQGSEA.